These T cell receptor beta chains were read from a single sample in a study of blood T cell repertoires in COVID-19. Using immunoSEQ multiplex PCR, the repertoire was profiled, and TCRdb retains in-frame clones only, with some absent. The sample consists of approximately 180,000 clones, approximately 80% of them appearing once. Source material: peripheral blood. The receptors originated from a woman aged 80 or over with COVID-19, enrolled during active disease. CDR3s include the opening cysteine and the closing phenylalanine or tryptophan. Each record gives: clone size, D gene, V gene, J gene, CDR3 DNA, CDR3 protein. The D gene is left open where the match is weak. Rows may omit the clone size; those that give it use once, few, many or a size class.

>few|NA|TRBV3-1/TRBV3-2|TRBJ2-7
TGTGCCAGCAGACAACCCGGGACTTACGAGCAGTACTTC
CASRQPGTYEQYF
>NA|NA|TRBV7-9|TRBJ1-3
TGTGCCAGCAGCCTGAGGGCTTCCAGGAGCTCTGGAAACACCATATATTTT
CASSLRASRSSGNTIYF
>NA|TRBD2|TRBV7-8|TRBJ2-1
TGTGCCAGCAGCTCGGGACTAGCGGGAGATGAGGGCTACAATGAGCAGTTCTTC
CASSSGLAGDEGYNEQFF
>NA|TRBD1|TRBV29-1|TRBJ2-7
TGCAGCGTACGACAGGGGATAACCTACGAGCAGTACTTC
CSVRQGITYEQYF
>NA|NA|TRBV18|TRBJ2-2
TGTGCCAGCTCACCACCGGGGAGCACCGGGGAGCTGTTTTTT
CASSPPGSTGELFF
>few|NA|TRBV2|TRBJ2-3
TGTGCCAGCAGTACCTGGCTCAGCACAGATACGCAGTATTTT
CASSTWLSTDTQYF
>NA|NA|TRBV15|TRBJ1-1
TGTGCCACCAGCAGGCGACAGAACACTGAAGCTTTCTTT
CATSRRQNTEAFF
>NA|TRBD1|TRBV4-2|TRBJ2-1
TGTGCCAGCAGCAAACACCGGGACAGGGGGTACAATGAGCAGTTCTTC
CASSKHRDRGYNEQFF
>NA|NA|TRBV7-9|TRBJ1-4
TGTGCCAGCAGCTTAGACGAGGGGGTCTATGAAAAACTGTTTTTT
CASSLDEGVYEKLFF
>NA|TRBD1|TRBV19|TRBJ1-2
TGTGCCAGTAGTACCTCGACAGGGGTAGGAAACTATGGCTACACCTTC
CASSTSTGVGNYGYTF
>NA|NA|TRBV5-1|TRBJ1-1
TGCGCCAGCAGCTACACAGGGACCACTGAAGCTTTCTTT
CASSYTGTTEAFF
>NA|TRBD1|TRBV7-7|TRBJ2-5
TGTGCCAGCAGCTACGGACAGGAAGAGACCCAGTACTTC
CASSYGQEETQYF
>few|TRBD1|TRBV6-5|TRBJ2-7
TGTGCCAGCAGGTCCGACAGGGGAGGCAACTACGAGCAGTACTTC
CASRSDRGGNYEQYF
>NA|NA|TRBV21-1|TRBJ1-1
TGTGCCAGCAGCAAAGATGTCAGGGCGCGAATGAACACTGAAGCTTTCTTT
CASSKDVRARMNTEAFF
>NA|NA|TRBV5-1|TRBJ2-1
TGCGCCAGCAGCTTGGTACTTCCGAGCTCCTACAATGAGCAGTTCTTC
CASSLVLPSSYNEQFF
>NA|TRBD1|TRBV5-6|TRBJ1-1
TGTGCCAGCAGCATAGGGACAGGGCTACTGAACACTGAAGCTTTCTTT
CASSIGTGLLNTEAFF
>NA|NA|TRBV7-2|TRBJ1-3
TGTGCCAGCAGCTTAGGGACACCGAGCTCTGGAAACACCATATATTTT
CASSLGTPSSGNTIYF
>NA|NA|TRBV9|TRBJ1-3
TGTGCCAGCAGCACAGGGTCAGGAAACACCATATATTTT
CASSTGSGNTIYF
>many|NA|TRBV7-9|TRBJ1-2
TGTGCCAGCAGCTTAGTGGAGCCCGTCTTTCATGGCTACACCTTC
CASSLVEPVFHGYTF
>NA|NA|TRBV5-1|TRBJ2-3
TGCGCCAGCAGCCGAAGGGCCGGCGGGGGCACAGATACGCAGTATTTT
CASSRRAGGGTDTQYF
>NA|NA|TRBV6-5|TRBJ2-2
TGTGCCAGCAGTAAGTCGGCGAACACCGGGGAGCTGTTTTTT
CASSKSANTGELFF
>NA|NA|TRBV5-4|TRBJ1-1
TGTGCCAGCTCCCTCGATAGGAACACTGAAGCTTTCTTT
CASSLDRNTEAFF
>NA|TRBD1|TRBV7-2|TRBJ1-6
TGTGCCAGCAGCTTAAGGGGGCACACGGGTTCACCCCTCCACTTT
CASSLRGHTGSPLHF
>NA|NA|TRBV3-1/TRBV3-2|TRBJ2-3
TGTGCCAGCAGCCAGGGCTACCACAGCACAGATACGCAGTATTTT
CASSQGYHSTDTQYF
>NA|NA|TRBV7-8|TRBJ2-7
TGTGCCAGCAGCCGGGGACGTCCAAGGGGGGAGCAGTACTTC
CASSRGRPRGEQYF
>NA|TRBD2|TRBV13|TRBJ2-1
TGTGCCAGCAGCTCGCCGGGACTAGCGGAGAACAATGAGCAGTTCTTC
CASSSPGLAENNEQFF
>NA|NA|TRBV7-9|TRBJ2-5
TGTGCCAGCAGGACAGACCAAGAGACCCAGTACTTC
CASRTDQETQYF
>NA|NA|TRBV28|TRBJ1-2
TGTGCCAGCACCCGAGGGTCTAACTATGGCTACACCTTC
CASTRGSNYGYTF
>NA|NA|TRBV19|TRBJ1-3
TGTGCCAGTGGGCTCGTGGGCGATACGGGAAACACCATATATTTT
CASGLVGDTGNTIYF
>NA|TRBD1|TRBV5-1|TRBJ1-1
TGCGCCAGCAGCTCCGAGGGGGCGCGTGATTCTCGGAACACTGAAGCTTTCTTT
CASSSEGARDSRNTEAFF
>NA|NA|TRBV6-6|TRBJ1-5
TGTGCCAGCAGCCCCCCTCGCAGGGGTAGCAATCAGCCCCAGCATTTT
CASSPPRRGSNQPQHF
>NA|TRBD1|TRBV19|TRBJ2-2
TGTGCCAGTGCAGACAGGGCTCCCGGGGAGCTGTTTTTT
CASADRAPGELFF
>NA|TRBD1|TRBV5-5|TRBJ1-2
TGTGCCAGCAGAAAGGGACAGGTGCGCTTCTATGGCTACACCTTC
CASRKGQVRFYGYTF
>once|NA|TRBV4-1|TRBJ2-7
TGCGCCAGCAGCCAGGGGGCCGAGCAGTACTTC
CASSQGAEQYF
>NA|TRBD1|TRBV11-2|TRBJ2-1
TGTGCCAGCAGCCTCCGGACAGGGCGGTCATCCTACAATGAGCAGTTCTTC
CASSLRTGRSSYNEQFF
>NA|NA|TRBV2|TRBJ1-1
TGTGCCAGCAGGGCATCAGGGGCGAACACTGAAGCTTTCTTT
CASRASGANTEAFF
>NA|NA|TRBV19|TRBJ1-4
TGTGCCAGTAGTAAGGGCAGGGGAATAACTAATGAAAAACTGTTTTTT
CASSKGRGITNEKLFF
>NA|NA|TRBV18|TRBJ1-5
TGTGCCAGCTCACCATCAGGGGCAAAGGATCAGCCCCAGCATTTT
CASSPSGAKDQPQHF
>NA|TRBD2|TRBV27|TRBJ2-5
TGTGCCAGCAGGATACTAGCGGGAGTTCCTGAGACCCAGTACTTC
CASRILAGVPETQYF
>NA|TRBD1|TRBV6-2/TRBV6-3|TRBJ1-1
TGTGCCAGCAGTCCCACAGGGGTTTGGATCACTGAAGCTTTCTTT
CASSPTGVWITEAFF
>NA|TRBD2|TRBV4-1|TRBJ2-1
TGCGCCAGCAGCCTAGTAGCGGGTGGCTCCTCCTACAATGAGCAGTTCTTC
CASSLVAGGSSYNEQFF
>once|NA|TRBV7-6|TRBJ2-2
TGTGCCAGCAGCTTAGACATGGCCACCGGGGAGCTGTTTTTT
CASSLDMATGELFF
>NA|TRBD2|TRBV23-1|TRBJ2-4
TGCGCCAGCAGTCAATCCGAGGGAGGGGCCAAAAACATTCAGTACTTC
CASSQSEGGAKNIQYF
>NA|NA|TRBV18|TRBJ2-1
TGTGCCAGCTCACCAACGGACAGTTCCTCCTACAATGAGCAGTTCTTC
CASSPTDSSSYNEQFF
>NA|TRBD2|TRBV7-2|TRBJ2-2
TGTGCCAGCAGGCCCAGCGGGGCTAACGGGGAGCTGTTTTTT
CASRPSGANGELFF
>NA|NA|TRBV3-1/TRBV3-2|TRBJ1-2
TGTGCCAGCAGCCAAGAGGCGGCGTCGGTCCGAGGCTACACCTTC
CASSQEAASVRGYTF
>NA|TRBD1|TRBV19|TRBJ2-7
TGTGCCAGTAGTTTTACCGTGACAGGGGTCCACGAGCAGTACTTC
CASSFTVTGVHEQYF
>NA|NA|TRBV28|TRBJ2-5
TGTGCCAGCAGGCGTAAACAGGGCCAAGAGACCCAGTACTTC
CASRRKQGQETQYF
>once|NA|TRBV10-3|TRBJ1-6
TGTGCCATCAGTGACCCCGACAGGATCAATTCACCCCTCCACTTT
CAISDPDRINSPLHF
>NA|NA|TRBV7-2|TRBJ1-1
TGTGCCAGCAGCTGGGGACACTTGAACACTGAAGCTTTCTTT
CASSWGHLNTEAFF
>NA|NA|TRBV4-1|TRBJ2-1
TGCGCCAGCAGCCAAGAGGGCCAGCAGTTCTTC
CASSQEGQQFF